This T cell receptor (beta chain) was captured by sequencing in a study of blood T cell repertoires in COVID-19 (dated by TCRdb to about 2020). In terms of the full investigation: The collaborator samples originated in the United States, Italy and Spain and spanned the acute and convalescent phases of COVID-19. The prospective study material was composed of cDNA or gDNA derived from T cells, B-cell-depleted T cells, or PBMCs. Deeply sampled blood TCRbeta repertoires from subjects exposed to, actively infected with, or recovered from COVID-19 were included in the dataset. The repertoires were released in a freely available public database meant as a resource for research on the immune response to SARS-CoV-2. The samples were drawn from the first 160 participants of the ongoing ImmuneRACE study and from more than 1,000 subjects provided by 6 global collaborators. Nearly every sample came with metadata listing a de-identified subject ID, COVID-19 status, age in years and sex. Where available, HLA class I and class II types were obtained from metadata supplied by the sample provider rather than from assay-based typing. General findings and caveats noted by the study authors: Clinical and demographic metadata were provided uncurated, with the amount varying by source and participant.

For CDR1 and CDR2, the germline V gene (reference sequence) lists LGHDT and YNNKEL. The junction shows trimming of 1 base on V and 0 bases on J, plus 16 bases between the germline ends. The CDR3 spans 19 residues, from the cysteine through the phenylalanine. Only CDR3 DNA is held: 57 bases, read in frame from base 1. The immunoSEQ Assay, a bias-controlled multiplex PCR, was used to amplify TCRbeta CDR3 regions from genomic DNA. In the original analysis: The number of nucleated cells in each sample was estimated from the amplification of reference gene primers within the assay. To quantify the absolute abundance of each unique TCRbeta CDR3 rearrangement, sequence reads were collapsed and filtered. For each sample, productive Simpson clonality was calculated as the square root of Simpson's diversity index across productive rearrangements. The immuneACCESS repertoire file appears here via TCRdb, limited to in-frame rearrangements. These files lack a portion of the clones; in checked studies, under half of the deficit traces to unresolved V genes, and the cause of the others is not known. That table supplies the V and J calls and clone size; D and trimming were determined from the DNA. Here the sample has about 110,000 clones; 75% to 90% occur a single time. The ten biggest clones cover around a sixth of the sample.

The collaborating institutions used their own protocols to collect whole blood in K2EDTA tubes. For TCRbeta analysis, collaborators shipped samples as frozen whole blood, isolated PBMCs, or DNA extracted from either of those sample types. This clone is a singleton in its sample. There is no known antigen for this receptor. Base-call qualities are not available, and no considerably larger clone is one nucleotide away. The receptor was isolated from a woman aged 60 to 75 with acute or convalescent COVID-19. Recombination joined TRBV3-1 (or the pseudogene TRBV3-2) with TRBJ2-6; TRBD1 is possibly the D segment (6 matching bases). Sequencing was done on a sample of peripheral blood. The DNA sequence reads TGTGCCAGCAGCCAAGTCCTGGGACATCTGAGCTCTGGGGCCAACGTCCTGACTTTC. Translation gives CASSQVLGHLSSGANVLTF.